Included here is one T cell receptor (beta chain) sequence, with context. The antigen is unknown. This record belongs to a study of shared clonotypes between healthy human individuals. Across the whole study: Samples came from a couple of female and three male donors aged 18 to 49.

Findings and caveats of the study: Clonotypes which were not shared had lower generation probabilities than clonotypes that all four donors shared.

Deep-level assay runs were performed. Data came from immunoSEQ multiplex PCR; TCRdb stores just in-frame clones and leaves some out. The sample includes 300,000 to 400,000 clones, less than 75% of them seen just once. V lost 3 bases and J 5 bases, leaving 16 bases between the germline ends. The CDR3 sequence is 16 residues long. Germline CDR1 KGHSH, CDR2 LQKENI. What was sequenced was memory CD4+ T cells sorted from blood. Subset of the sample: CD45RA-negative fraction. The J gene is TRBJ2-2, the V gene TRBV18, with D uncertain. The source of this sequence is a man aged 25 to 40 in good health. This chain's CDR3 is CASSPSGLLGTGELFF. The CDR3 DNA reads TGTGCCAGCTCACCTTCTGGGTTACTCGGAACCGGGGAGCTGTTTTTT.